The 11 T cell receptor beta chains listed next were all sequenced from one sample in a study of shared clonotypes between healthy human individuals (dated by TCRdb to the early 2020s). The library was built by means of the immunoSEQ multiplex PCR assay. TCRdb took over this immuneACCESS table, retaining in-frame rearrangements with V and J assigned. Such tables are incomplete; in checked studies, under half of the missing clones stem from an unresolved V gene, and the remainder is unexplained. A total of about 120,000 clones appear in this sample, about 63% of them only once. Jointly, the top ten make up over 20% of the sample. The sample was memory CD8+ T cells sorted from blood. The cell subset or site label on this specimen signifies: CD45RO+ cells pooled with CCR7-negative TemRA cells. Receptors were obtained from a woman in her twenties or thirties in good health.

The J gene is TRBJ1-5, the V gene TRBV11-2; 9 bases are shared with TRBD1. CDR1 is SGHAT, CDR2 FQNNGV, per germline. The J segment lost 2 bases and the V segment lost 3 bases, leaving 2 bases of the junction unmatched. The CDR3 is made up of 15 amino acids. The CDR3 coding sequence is TGTGCCAGCAGCTTGGACAGGGGAGGCAATCAGCCCCAGCATTTT. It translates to CASSLDRGGNQPQHF.

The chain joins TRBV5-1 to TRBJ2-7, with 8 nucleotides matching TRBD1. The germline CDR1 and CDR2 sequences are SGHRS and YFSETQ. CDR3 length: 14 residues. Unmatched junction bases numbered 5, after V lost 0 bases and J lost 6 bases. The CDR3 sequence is CASSLGQGFTEQYF. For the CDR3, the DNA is TGCGCCAGCAGCTTGGGACAGGGGTTCACCGAGCAGTACTTC.

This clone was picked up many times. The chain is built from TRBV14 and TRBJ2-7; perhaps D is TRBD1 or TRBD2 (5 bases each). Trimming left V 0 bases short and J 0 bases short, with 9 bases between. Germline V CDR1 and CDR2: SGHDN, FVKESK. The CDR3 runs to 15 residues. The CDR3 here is CASSQDEGFSYEQYF. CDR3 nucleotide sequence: TGTGCCAGCAGCCAAGACGAGGGGTTCTCCTACGAGCAGTACTTC.

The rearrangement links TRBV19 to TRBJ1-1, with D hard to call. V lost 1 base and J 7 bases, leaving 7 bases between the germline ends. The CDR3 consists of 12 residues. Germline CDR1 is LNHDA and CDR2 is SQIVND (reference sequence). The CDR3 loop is CASSIGRLEAFF. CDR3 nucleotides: TGTGCCAGTAGTATAGGCCGTCTTGAAGCTTTCTTT.

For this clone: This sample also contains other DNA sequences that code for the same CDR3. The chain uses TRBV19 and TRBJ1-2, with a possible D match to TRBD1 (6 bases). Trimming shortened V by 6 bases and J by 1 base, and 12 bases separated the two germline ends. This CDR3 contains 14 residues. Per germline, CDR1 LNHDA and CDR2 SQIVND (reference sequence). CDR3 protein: CASRRTAINYGYTF. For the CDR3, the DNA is TGTGCCAGTAGACGGACAGCGATTAACTATGGCTACACCTTC.

Here the CDR3 DNA reads TGTGCCAGCAGCTCATCGACTAGCGGGAGGGACGGCACCTACGAGCAGTACTTC. It translates to CASSSSTSGRDGTYEQYF. The chain employs TRBV7-9 and TRBJ2-7; TRBD2 aligns across 14 bases. V lost 4 bases to trimming and J lost 2 bases; unmatched junction nucleotides: 10. Germline V lookup: CDR1 SEHNR, CDR2 FQNEAQ (reference sequence). The CDR3 is 18 residues long.

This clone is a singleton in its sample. The CDR3 DNA reads as TGTGCCAGCAGGTCCGCCCTAGCGGGCTCTAGCACAGATACGCAGTATTTT. It encodes CASRSALAGSSTDTQYF. The rearrangement joins TRBV28 to TRBJ2-3, with 8 bases matching TRBD2. V lost 6 bases to trimming and J lost 0 bases; unmatched junction nucleotides: 11. From germline, CDR1 is MDHEN and CDR2 SYDVKM. The CDR3 length is 17 residues. Combining the CDR3 with reference TRBV28 and TRBJ2-3 gives the whole variable domain DVKVTQSSRYLVKRTGEKVFLECVQDMDHENMFWYRQDPGLGLRLIYFSYDVKMKEKGDIPEGYSVSREKKERFSLILESASTNQTSMYLCASRSALAGSSTDTQYFGPGTRLTVL.

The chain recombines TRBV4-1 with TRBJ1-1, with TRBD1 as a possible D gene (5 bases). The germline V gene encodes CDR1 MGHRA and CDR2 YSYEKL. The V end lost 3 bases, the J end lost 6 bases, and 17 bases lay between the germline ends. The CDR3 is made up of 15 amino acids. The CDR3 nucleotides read TGCGCCAGCAGCCACGCTGGACGGCTAGGGGCTGAAGCTTTCTTT. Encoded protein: CASSHAGRLGAEAFF.

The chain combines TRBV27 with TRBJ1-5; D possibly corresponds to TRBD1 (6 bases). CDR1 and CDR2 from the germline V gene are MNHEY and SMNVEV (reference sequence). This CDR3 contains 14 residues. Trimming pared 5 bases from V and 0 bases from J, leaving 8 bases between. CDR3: CASSGQYSNQPQHF. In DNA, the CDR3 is TGTGCCAGCAGTGGACAGTATAGCAATCAGCCCCAGCATTTT.

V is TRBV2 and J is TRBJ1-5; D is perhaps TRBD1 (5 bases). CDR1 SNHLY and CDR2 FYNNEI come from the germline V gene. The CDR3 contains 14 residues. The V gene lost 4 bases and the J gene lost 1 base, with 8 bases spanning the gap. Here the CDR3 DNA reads TGTGCCAGCAGTGTGAGGGGAAGCAATCAGCCCCAGCATTTT. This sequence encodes CASSVRGSNQPQHF. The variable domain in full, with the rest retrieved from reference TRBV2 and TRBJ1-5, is EPEVTQTPSHQVTQMGQEVILRCVPISNHLYFYWYRQILGQKVEFLVSFYNNEISEKSEIFDDQFSVERPDGSNFTLKIRSTKLEDSAMYFCASSVRGSNQPQHFGDGTRLSIL.

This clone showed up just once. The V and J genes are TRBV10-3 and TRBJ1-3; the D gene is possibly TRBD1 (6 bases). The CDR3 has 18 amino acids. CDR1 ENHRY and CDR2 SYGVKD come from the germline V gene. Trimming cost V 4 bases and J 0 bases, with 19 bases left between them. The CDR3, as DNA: TGTGCCATCAGTGTCCGACGACAGGCCACCTTCTCTGGAAACACCATATATTTT. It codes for CAISVRRQATFSGNTIYF.